This T cell receptor (beta chain) was retrieved from a study of immune cell composition in non-small cell lung cancer. The data were produced by immunoSEQ multiplex PCR, yet TCRdb's version contains in-frame clones alone and is incomplete. The data contain around 16,000 clones, 77% of them singletons. The count of this clone is one. The CDR3 loop spans 16 amino acids. Looked up from germline, CDR1 is SGHTA and CDR2 is FQGNSA. Between the trimmed V and J ends, which lost 5 bases and 0 bases, there was a span of 14 bases. Normal lung was sampled as far from the tumour as possible, at least 3 cm. Template was genomic DNA from frozen, unsorted single-cell suspensions. This sample was shared with a second study, whose subject was CD4 T cells in lung cancer. That source notes: Patients' blood was tested for T-cell responses to mutation-encoded neoepitopes. Curative-intent resections for stage I-III non-small cell lung cancer supplied tumor and non-adjacent lung tissue. Some patients had received nivolumab or pembrolizumab before giving blood.

The TCR originated in a human donor with non-small cell lung cancer. The sequencing input was non-adjacent lung tissue. The V and J genes are TRBV7-2 and TRBJ1-3; a possible D gene is TRBD1 (6 bases). The CDR3: CASSLSWGLSGNTIYF. In nucleotides, the CDR3 is TGTGCCAGCAGCCTCTCCTGGGGGCTCTCTGGAAACACCATATATTTT.